A selection of T cell receptor beta chains follows, all from one sample in a study of Graves' ophthalmopathy and Graves' hyperthyroidism. TCRdb analysed the multiplex PCR reads with MiXCR anew, one entry per CDR3 protein. The sample includes hundreds of thousands of distinct CDR3 sequences, about 24% of them seen just once. Material for sequencing was peripheral blood. These receptors were collected from a woman aged 18-29 years with stable Graves' hyperthyroidism. Some clones in this sample may be carry-over from other donors' samples. CDR3s include the opening cysteine and the closing phenylalanine or tryptophan. The D gene is left open where the match is weak. A row's size may be missing; if present it is once, few, many or a size class.

NA | NA | TRBJ2-2 | TRBV5-1 | CASSEGHGAVTGELFF | TGCGCCAGCAGCGAGGGACATGGGGCGGTCACCGGGGAGCTGTTTTTT
TRBD2 | NA | TRBJ2-5 | TRBV4-1 | CASSHPGLAGGRETQYF | TGCGCCAGCAGCCACCCGGGACTAGCGGGGGGGCGGGAGACCCAGTACTTC
NA | once | TRBJ2-7 | TRBV12-3/TRBV12-4 | CASSLVDGPYEQYF | TGTGCCAGCAGTTTAGTCGATGGGCCCTACGAGCAGTACTTC
NA | many | TRBJ1-5 | TRBV29-1 | CSVIVGQGGSQPQHF | TGCAGCGTCATCGTTGGGCAAGGGGGAAGCCAGCCCCAGCATTTT
NA | many | TRBJ2-7 | TRBV14 | CASSPSGIYEQYF | TGTGCCAGCAGCCCCTCGGGCATATACGAGCAGTACTTC
NA | NA | TRBJ2-6 | TRBV27 | CASNSLLRDRLLGANVLTF | TGTGCCAGCAACTCTCTCCTCCGGGACCGGCTTCTGGGGGCCAACGTCCTGACTTTC
NA | many | TRBJ2-4 | TRBV28 | CASSLQDGLAKNIKYF | TGTGCCAGCAGTTTGCAGGACGGCCTAGCCAAAAACATTAAGTACTTC
TRBD2 | many | TRBJ2-7 | TRBV30 | CAWRRGSGYEQYF | TGTGCCTGGAGGCGGGGGAGTGGGTACGAGCAGTACTTC
NA | many | TRBJ1-1 | TRBV15 | CATSRGGGESEAFF | TGTGCCACCAGCAGAGGTGGGGGGGAGTCAGAAGCTTTCTTT
TRBD1 | NA | TRBJ2-7 | TRBV6-5 | CASSYLGTGGLDEQYF | TGTGCCAGCAGTTATCTCGGGACAGGGGGGCTCGACGAGCAGTACTTC
NA | many | TRBJ1-2 | TRBV27 | CASSLGPIYGYTF | TGTGCCAGCAGTTTAGGGCCGATCTATGGCTACACCTTC
NA | NA | TRBJ2-7 | TRBV28 | CASRTDGDRGKQYF | TGTGCCAGCAGAACCGACGGGGATCGGGGAAAGCAGTACTTC
NA | few | TRBJ1-1 | TRBV6-1 | CASRTGRTLNTEAFF | TGTGCCAGCAGGACTGGGAGGACCTTGAACACTGAAGCTTTCTTT
TRBD1 | many | TRBJ1-1 | TRBV9 | CASSTTGERTEAFF | TGTGCCAGCAGCACGACAGGGGAGCGGACTGAAGCTTTCTTT
TRBD2 | many | TRBJ2-7 | TRBV6-5 | CASSLSLAGAREQYF | TGTGCCAGCAGTTTGAGCCTGGCGGGAGCTCGCGAGCAGTACTTC
NA | many | TRBJ1-1 | TRBV6-1 | CASSEAGGNTEAFF | TGTGCCAGCAGTGAAGCGGGGGGGAACACTGAAGCTTTCTTT
TRBD1 | NA | TRBJ1-2 | TRBV7-9 | CASSQPGTGGSGYTF | TGTGCCAGCAGCCAACCGGGAACAGGGGGCTCTGGCTACACCTTC
TRBD2 | NA | TRBJ2-7 | TRBV4-1 | CASSQDQRDGEQYF | TGCGCCAGCAGCCAAGATCAGCGGGATGGGGAGCAGTACTTC
NA | NA | TRBJ1-6 | TRBV13 | CASSLGGEAYNSPLHF | TGTGCCAGCAGCTTAGGGGGTGAAGCCTATAATTCACCCCTCCACTTT
NA | NA | TRBJ2-5 | TRBV9 | CASSPWDGGETQYF | TGTGCCAGCAGCCCATGGGACGGAGGGGAGACCCAGTACTTC